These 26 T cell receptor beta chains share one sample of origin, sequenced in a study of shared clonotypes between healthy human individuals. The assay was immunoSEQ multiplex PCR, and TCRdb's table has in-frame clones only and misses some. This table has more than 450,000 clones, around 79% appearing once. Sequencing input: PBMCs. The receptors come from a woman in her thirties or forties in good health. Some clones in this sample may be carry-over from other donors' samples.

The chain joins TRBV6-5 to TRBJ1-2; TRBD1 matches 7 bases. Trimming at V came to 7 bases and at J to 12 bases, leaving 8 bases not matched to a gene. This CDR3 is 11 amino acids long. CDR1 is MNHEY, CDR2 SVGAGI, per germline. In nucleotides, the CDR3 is TGTGCCAGCAACCGACAGGGTGAGCACACCTTC. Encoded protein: CASNRQGEHTF.

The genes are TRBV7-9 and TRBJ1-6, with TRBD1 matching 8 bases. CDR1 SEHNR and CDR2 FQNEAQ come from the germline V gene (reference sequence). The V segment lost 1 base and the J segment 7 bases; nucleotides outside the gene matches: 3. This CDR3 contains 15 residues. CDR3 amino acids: CASSLGQGANSPLHF. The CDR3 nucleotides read TGTGCCAGCAGCTTAGGCCAGGGGGCGAATTCACCCCTCCACTTT.

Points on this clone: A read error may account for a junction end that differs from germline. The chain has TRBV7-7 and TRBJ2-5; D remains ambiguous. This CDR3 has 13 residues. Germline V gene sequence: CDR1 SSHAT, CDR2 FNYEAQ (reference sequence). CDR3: CASSPGMRETQYF. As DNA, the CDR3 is TGTGCTAGCAGCCCTGGGATGAGAGAGACCCAGTACTTC.

The CDR3 region is CASSTSGGTQETQYF. CDR3 bases: TGTGCCAGTAGCACTAGCGGGGGGACTCAAGAGACCCAGTACTTC. The chain recombines TRBV19 with TRBJ2-5; 12 bases match TRBD2. The germline V gene encodes CDR1 LNHDA and CDR2 SQIVND (reference sequence). This CDR3 contains 15 residues. V shed 6 bases, J shed 2 bases, and the junction held 4 bases outside the gene matches.

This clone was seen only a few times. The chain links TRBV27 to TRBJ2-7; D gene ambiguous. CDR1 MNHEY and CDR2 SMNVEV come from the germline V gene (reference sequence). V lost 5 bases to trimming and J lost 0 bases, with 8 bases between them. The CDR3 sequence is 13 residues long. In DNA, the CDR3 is TGTGCCAGCAGTCACGTGTACTCCTACGAGCAGTACTTC. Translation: CASSHVYSYEQYF.

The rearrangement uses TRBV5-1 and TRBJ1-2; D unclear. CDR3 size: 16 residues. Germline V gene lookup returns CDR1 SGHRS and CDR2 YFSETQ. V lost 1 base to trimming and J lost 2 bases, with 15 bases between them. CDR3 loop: CASSLWDLDGNYGYTF. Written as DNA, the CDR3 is TGCGCCAGCAGCTTGTGGGATTTGGACGGGAACTATGGCTACACCTTC.

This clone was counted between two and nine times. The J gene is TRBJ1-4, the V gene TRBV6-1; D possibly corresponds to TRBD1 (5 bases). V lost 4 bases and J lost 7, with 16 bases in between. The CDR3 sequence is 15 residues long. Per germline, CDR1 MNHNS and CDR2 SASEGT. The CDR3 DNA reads TGTGCCAGCAGTGCCGGGACGGAAGGATTTGAAAAACTGTTTTTT. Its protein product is CASSAGTEGFEKLFF.

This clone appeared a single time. The CDR3 nucleotides read TGCGCCAGCAGGGTCCCGGGACTAGCGCCCCATCAGGCAGATACGCAGTATTTT. It specifies CASRVPGLAPHQADTQYF. V gene TRBV10-1 combines with J gene TRBJ2-3; 10 bases are a match to TRBD2. The junction had 16 bases not matched to a gene; V was cut back by 6 bases and J by 4 bases. The CDR3 covers 18 residues. Looked up from germline, CDR1 is WNHNN and CDR2 is SYGVQD (reference sequence).

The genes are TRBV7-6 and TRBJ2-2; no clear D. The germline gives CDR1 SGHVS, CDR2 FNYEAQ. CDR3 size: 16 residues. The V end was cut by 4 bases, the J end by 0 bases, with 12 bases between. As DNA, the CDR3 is TGTGCCAGCAGCTCCCCGCAGGATCCGAACACCGGGGAGCTGTTTTTT. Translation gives CASSSPQDPNTGELFF.

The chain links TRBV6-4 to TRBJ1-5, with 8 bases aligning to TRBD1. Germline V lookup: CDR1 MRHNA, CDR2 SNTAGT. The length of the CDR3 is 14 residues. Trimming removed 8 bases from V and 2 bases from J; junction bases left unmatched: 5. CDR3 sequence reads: CASRDRGGNQPQHF. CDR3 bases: TGTGCCAGCCGAGACAGGGGAGGCAATCAGCCCCAGCATTTT.

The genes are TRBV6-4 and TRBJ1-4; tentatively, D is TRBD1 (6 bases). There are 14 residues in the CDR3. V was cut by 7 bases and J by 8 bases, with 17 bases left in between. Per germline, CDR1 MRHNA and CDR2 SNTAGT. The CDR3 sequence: CASIPLRGGEKLFF. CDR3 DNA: TGTGCCAGCATTCCCCTAAGAGGGGGAGAAAAACTGTTTTTT.

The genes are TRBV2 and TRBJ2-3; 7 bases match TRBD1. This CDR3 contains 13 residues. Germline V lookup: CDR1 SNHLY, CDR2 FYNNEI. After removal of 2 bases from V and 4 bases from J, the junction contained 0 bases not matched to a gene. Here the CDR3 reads CASSEQGADTQYF. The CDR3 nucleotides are TGTGCCAGCAGTGAACAGGGGGCAGATACGCAGTATTTT.

The CDR3 bases are TGTGCCAGCAGCCAAGATTTTCGGGTGGGGGGTAGCAATCAGCCCCAGCATTTT. Its protein product is CASSQDFRVGGSNQPQHF. The chain carries TRBV4-2 and TRBJ1-5, with TRBD1 as a possible D gene (5 bases). V was clipped by 0 bases and J by 0 bases, with 15 bases between them. Germline CDR1 is LGHNA and CDR2 is YNFKEQ. The CDR3 covers 18 residues.

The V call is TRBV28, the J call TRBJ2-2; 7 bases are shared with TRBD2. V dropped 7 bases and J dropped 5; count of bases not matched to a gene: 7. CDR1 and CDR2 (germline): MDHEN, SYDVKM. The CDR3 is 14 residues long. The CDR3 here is CASTTGLTTGELFF. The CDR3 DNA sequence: TGTGCCAGCACAACGGGACTAACGACCGGGGAGCTGTTTTTT.

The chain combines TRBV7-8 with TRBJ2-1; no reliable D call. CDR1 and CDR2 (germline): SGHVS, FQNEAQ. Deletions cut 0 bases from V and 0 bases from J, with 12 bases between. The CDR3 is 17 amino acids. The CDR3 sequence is CASSLARVGSSYNEQFF. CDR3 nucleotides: TGTGCCAGCAGCTTAGCGCGTGTCGGAAGCTCCTACAATGAGCAGTTCTTC.

CDR3 sequence (DNA): TGTGCCAGCAGCGGGGCGAGCTACAATGAGCAGTTCTTC. Translation: CASSGASYNEQFF. This chain joins TRBV5-4 and TRBJ2-1; D may be TRBD1 (5 bases). In germline, CDR1 is SGHNT, CDR2 YYREEE (reference sequence). Trimming stripped 4 bases from V and 3 bases from J, with 8 bases between. This CDR3 is 13 amino acids long. Full variable domain (outside the CDR3, taken from reference TRBV5-4 and TRBJ2-1): ETGVTQSPTHLIKTRGQQVTLRCSSQSGHNTVSWYQQALGQGPQFIFQYYREEENGRGNFPPRFSGLQFPNYSSELNVNALELDDSALYLCASSGASYNEQFFGPGTRLTVL.

The CDR3 coding sequence is TGTGCCAGCCGAAAGGGAGGGGCCGTCGAAGAGACCCAGTACTTC. Protein product: CASRKGGAVEETQYF. The rearrangement links TRBV7-9 to TRBJ2-5, with 7 bases fitting TRBD2. The CDR3 extends over 15 amino acids. The V gene's germline CDR1 is SEHNR and CDR2 FQNEAQ (reference sequence). V shed 8 bases and J 3 bases; nucleotides not matched to a gene: 12. Together with reference TRBV7-9 and TRBJ2-5, the CDR3 gives the full variable domain: DTGVSQNPRHKITKRGQNVTFRCDPISEHNRLYWYRQTLGQGPEFLTYFQNEAQLEKSRLLSDRFSAERPKGSFSTLEIQRTEQGDSAMYLCASRKGGAVEETQYFGPGTRLLVL.

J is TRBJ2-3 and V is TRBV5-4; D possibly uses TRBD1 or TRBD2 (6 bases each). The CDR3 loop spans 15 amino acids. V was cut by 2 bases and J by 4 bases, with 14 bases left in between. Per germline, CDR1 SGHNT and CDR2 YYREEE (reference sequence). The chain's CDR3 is CASSFGAGEADTQYF. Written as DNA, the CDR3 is TGTGCCAGCAGCTTCGGCGCAGGGGAGGCAGATACGCAGTATTTT.

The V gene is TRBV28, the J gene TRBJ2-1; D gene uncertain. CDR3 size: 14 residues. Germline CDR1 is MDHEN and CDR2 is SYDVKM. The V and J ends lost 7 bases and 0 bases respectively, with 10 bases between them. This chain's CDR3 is CASTYLSSYNEQFF. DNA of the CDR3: TGTGCCAGCACTTACCTGAGCTCCTACAATGAGCAGTTCTTC.

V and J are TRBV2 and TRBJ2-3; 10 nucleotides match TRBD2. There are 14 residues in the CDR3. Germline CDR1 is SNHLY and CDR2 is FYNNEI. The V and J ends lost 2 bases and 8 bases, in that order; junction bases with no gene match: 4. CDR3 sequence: CASSELIAGGTQYF. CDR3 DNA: TGTGCCAGCAGTGAATTAATAGCGGGGGGTACGCAGTATTTT.

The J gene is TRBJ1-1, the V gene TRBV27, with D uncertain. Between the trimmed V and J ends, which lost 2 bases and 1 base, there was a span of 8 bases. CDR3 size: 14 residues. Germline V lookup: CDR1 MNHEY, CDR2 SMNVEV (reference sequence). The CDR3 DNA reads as TGTGCCAGCAGTTTAGAGGGTTCGAACACTGAAGCTTTCTTT. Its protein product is CASSLEGSNTEAFF.

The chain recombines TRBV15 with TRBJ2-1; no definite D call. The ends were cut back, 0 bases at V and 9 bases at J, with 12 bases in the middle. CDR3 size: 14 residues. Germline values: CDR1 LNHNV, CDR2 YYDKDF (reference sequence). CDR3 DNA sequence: TGTGCCACCAGCAGAGACCGCGTAGGCGGTGAGCAGTTCTTC. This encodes CATSRDRVGGEQFF.

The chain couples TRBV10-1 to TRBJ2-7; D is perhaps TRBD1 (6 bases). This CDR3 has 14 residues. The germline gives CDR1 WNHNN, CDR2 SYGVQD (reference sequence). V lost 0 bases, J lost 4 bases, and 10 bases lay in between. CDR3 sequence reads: CASSESGQPYEQYF. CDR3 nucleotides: TGCGCCAGCAGTGAGTCGGGACAACCATACGAGCAGTACTTC.

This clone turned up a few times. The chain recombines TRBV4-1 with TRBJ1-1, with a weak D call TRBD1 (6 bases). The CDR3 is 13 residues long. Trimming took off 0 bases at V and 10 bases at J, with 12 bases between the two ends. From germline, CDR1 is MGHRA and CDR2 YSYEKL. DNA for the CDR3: TGCGCCAGCAGCCAAGACAGGGGATCAGGAGCTTTCTTT. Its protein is CASSQDRGSGAFF.

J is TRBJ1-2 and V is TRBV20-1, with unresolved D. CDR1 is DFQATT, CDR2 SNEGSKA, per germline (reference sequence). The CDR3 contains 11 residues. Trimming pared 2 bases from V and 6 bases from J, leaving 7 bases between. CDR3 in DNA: TGCAGTGCTAGAAAGGGAAATGGCTACACCTTC. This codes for CSARKGNGYTF.

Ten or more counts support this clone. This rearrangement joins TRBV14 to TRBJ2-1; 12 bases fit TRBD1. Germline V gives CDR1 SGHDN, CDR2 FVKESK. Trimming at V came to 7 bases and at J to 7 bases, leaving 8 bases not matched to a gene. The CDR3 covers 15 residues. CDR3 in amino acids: CASTSGTGGHNEQFF. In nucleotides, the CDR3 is TGTGCCAGCACTTCCGGGACAGGGGGCCATAATGAGCAGTTCTTC.